The 19 T cell receptor beta chains given below trace back to one sample, sequenced in a study of T cells after yellow fever vaccination. TCRdb reprocessed the 5' RACE reads with MiXCR, giving one entry per CDR3 protein. Here the sample spans 450,000 to 650,000 distinct CDR3 sequences, about a fifth being singletons. Sequenced here: PBMCs, sampled roughly 20 days after the first yellow fever vaccination. These receptors all stem from a man aged 18 to 35 who received the YFV17D yellow fever vaccine.

This clonotype was detected a few times. The rearrangement uses TRBV3-1 and TRBJ1-5, with D unresolved. V dropped 1 base and J dropped 6 bases, with 10 bases sitting between them. The CDR3 consists of 14 residues. Germline V CDR1 and CDR2: LGHDT, YNNKEL (reference sequence). The CDR3 bases are TGTGCCAGCAGCCAAGGTCTGATGGGTCAGCCCCAGCATTTT. Protein product: CASSQGLMGQPQHF.

This chain connects TRBV27 to TRBJ2-1; the match to TRBD2 covers 14 bases. Looked up from germline, CDR1 is MNHEY and CDR2 is SMNVEV (reference sequence). The CDR3 has 16 residues. The junction had 6 bases not matched to a gene; V was cut back by 5 bases and J by 6 bases. The CDR3 spells CASSLSGLAGGNEQFF. The DNA for the CDR3 is TGTGCCAGCAGTCTGTCAGGACTAGCGGGGGGCAATGAGCAGTTCTTC.

CDR3 protein: CASSVGRNAEAFF. DNA for the CDR3: TGTGCCAGCAGCGTGGGTAGAAACGCTGAAGCTTTCTTT. The V and J genes are TRBV9 and TRBJ1-1; the D is unclear. CDR1 and CDR2 from the germline V gene are SGDLS and YYNGEE. Trimming shortened V by 2 bases and J by 6 bases, and 11 bases separated the two germline ends. This CDR3 is 13 amino acids long.

In DNA, the CDR3 is TGCGCCAGCAGTGAGACAGGGCTACCGGGGGCCAACGTCCTGACTTTC. Amino acid sequence: CASSETGLPGANVLTF. The chain uses TRBV5-1 and TRBJ2-6; TRBD1 agrees at 7 bases. The CDR3 consists of 16 residues. Germline CDR1 and CDR2: SGHRS and YFSETQ. The ends lost 5 bases at V and 4 bases at J; junction bases unmatched: 9.

This clonotype was recorded at least ten times. The genes are TRBV5-1 and TRBJ2-2; D unresolved. The V end was cut by 6 bases, the J end by 3 bases, with 6 bases between. Germline V gene data show CDR1 as SGHRS and CDR2 as YFSETQ. CDR3 length equals 12 residues. The CDR3 protein is CASKIDTGELFF. CDR3 nucleotides: TGCGCCAGCAAAATAGACACCGGGGAGCTGTTTTTT. Full variable domain (outside the CDR3, taken from reference TRBV5-1 and TRBJ2-2): KAGVTQTPRYLIKTRGQQVTLSCSPISGHRSVSWYQQTPGQGLQFLFEYFSETQRNKGNFPGRFSGRQFSNSRSEMNVSTLELGDSALYLCASKIDTGELFFGEGSRLTVL.

This clonotype was seen many times. The chain is built from TRBV5-1 and TRBJ2-5; possibly TRBD1 for D (6 bases). Germline CDR1 reads SGHRS; CDR2 reads YFSETQ. Trimming removed 4 bases from V and 5 bases from J, with 18 bases in between. The CDR3 is made up of 15 amino acids. The CDR3 DNA is TGCGCCAGCAGCCGGATGTTTGGGGGCATGGAGACCCAGTACTTC. Amino acid sequence: CASSRMFGGMETQYF.

In its sample, this clonotype was seen a few times. The chain is built from TRBV12-3 or TRBV12-4 and TRBJ1-2, with D possibly matching TRBD1 (6 bases). The ends were cut back, 3 bases at V and 4 bases at J, with 15 bases in the middle. This CDR3 is built from 15 residues. CDR3 DNA sequence: TGTGCCAGCAGTTTGAGGGCAGGGGACTTCTATGGCTACACCTTC. Translating gives CASSLRAGDFYGYTF.

This clonotype was seen once. CDR3 residues: CASSPGLAGRSTDTQYF. CDR3 nucleotide sequence: TGTGCCAGCAGCCCGGGACTAGCGGGGCGAAGCACAGATACGCAGTATTTT. The chain recombines TRBV11-2 with TRBJ2-3, with 13 bases aligning to TRBD2. The CDR3 length is 17 residues. Trimming at V came to 5 bases and at J to 0 bases, leaving 5 bases not matched to a gene. CDR1 is SGHAT and CDR2 is FQNNGV in the germline V gene.

The V and J genes are TRBV29-1 and TRBJ2-5, with 11 bases aligning to TRBD2. Per germline, CDR1 SQVTM and CDR2 ANQGSEA. The J segment lost 5 bases and the V segment lost 7 bases, leaving 9 bases of the junction unmatched. This CDR3 spans 14 amino acids. The CDR3 region has the DNA TGCAGCGGCTTTCTAGCGGGGGGACCCGAGACCCAGTACTTC. Its translation is CSGFLAGGPETQYF.

This clonotype showed up many times. The rearrangement links TRBV5-1 to TRBJ2-1; 8 nucleotides match TRBD2. V trimming: 4 bases; J trimming: 6 bases; junction bases outside the gene matches: 6. The CDR3 has 14 amino acids. Germline lookup yields CDR1 SGHRS and CDR2 YFSETQ. The CDR3, as DNA: TGCGCCAGCAGCCCAACGGGGGGGCTCAATGAGCAGTTCTTC. As protein: CASSPTGGLNEQFF.

The chain couples TRBV7-8 to TRBJ2-5, with D tentatively TRBD1 (6 bases). This CDR3 region has 13 residues. V lost 8 bases and J lost 1, with 11 bases in between. CDR1 SGHVS and CDR2 FQNEAQ come from the germline V gene. CDR3 DNA: TGTGCCAGCGGTGGGGGCCCCCAAGAGACCCAGTACTTC. The encoded protein is CASGGGPQETQYF.

This clonotype was detected many times. This rearrangement joins TRBV7-2 to TRBJ2-2; either TRBD1 or TRBD2 may fit D (5 bases each). CDR1 and CDR2 from the germline V gene are SGHTA and FQGNSA. The CDR3 totals 14 residues. V gave up 6 bases and J gave up 1 base, with 9 bases separating them. The CDR3 protein is CASRGTGNTGELFF. CDR3 nucleotides: TGTGCCAGCAGGGGGACGGGGAACACCGGGGAGCTGTTTTTT. The full variable domain, in which reference TRBV7-2 and TRBJ2-2 provide the parts outside the CDR3, is GAGVSQSPSNKVTEKGKDVELRCDPISGHTALYWYRQSLGQGLEFLIYFQGNSAPDKSGLPSDRFSAERTGGSVSTLTIQRTQQEDSAVYLCASRGTGNTGELFFGEGSRLTVL.

V and J are TRBV12-3 or TRBV12-4 and TRBJ1-5, with D maybe TRBD1 (5 bases). This CDR3 is 20 amino acids long. Deletions cut 0 bases from V and 0 bases from J, with 21 bases between. The CDR3 DNA follows: TGTGCCAGCAGTTTAGCGCGGAGGGGCCTTAGGACTTATAGCAATCAGCCCCAGCATTTT. Encoded protein: CASSLARRGLRTYSNQPQHF.

V and J are TRBV5-1 and TRBJ2-3; 8 bases are a match to TRBD2. Germline assignment: CDR1 SGHRS and CDR2 YFSETQ. This CDR3 contains 18 residues. The junction had 10 bases not matched to a gene; V was cut back by 1 base and J by 0 bases. CDR3 DNA sequence: TGCGCCAGCAGCTTGAAGGCGGGGGGCCGTGCTAGCACAGATACGCAGTATTTT. Translated: CASSLKAGGRASTDTQYF.

This clonotype was counted only a few times. The chain has TRBV2 and TRBJ1-6; the D is unclear. This CDR3 contains 13 residues. The V and J ends lost 2 bases and 10 bases respectively, with 9 bases between them. CDR1 SNHLY and CDR2 FYNNEI come from the germline V gene. The CDR3 DNA reads as TGTGCCAGCAGTGAACGTTTGGGATCACCCCTCCACTTT. Its translation is CASSERLGSPLHF.

J is TRBJ2-1 and V is TRBV5-6; the D gene could be TRBD1 or TRBD2 (5 bases each). The CDR3 length is 16 residues. Germline lookup yields CDR1 SGHDT and CDR2 YYEEEE. V shed 2 bases and J shed 0 bases, with 12 bases lying between them. CDR3 bases: TGTGCCAGCAGCTTTGGGGGTCGGAGCTCCTACAATGAGCAGTTCTTC. Its protein product is CASSFGGRSSYNEQFF.

The chain employs TRBV20-1 and TRBJ2-3, with D perhaps matching TRBD2 (5 bases). Germline CDR1 is DFQATT and CDR2 is SNEGSKA (reference sequence). The CDR3 has 13 residues. The V end was cut by 6 bases, the J end by 3 bases, with 13 bases between. CDR3 in DNA: TGCAGTGCCGCCGGGATAAGGACAGATACGCAGTATTTT. This translates into CSAAGIRTDTQYF.

The chain uses TRBV20-1 and TRBJ2-1; D remains ambiguous. Germline CDR1 DFQATT, CDR2 SNEGSKA (reference sequence). The CDR3 totals 11 residues. The V gene lost 0 bases and the J gene lost 8 bases, with 5 bases spanning the gap. The CDR3 DNA reads TGCAGTGCTAGAGATGGACATGAGCAGTTCTTC. Encoded protein: CSARDGHEQFF.

The CDR3 loop reads CASSARDSHTEAFF. CDR3 in DNA: TGTGCCAGCAGCGCCCGGGACAGCCACACTGAAGCTTTCTTT. This chain uses TRBV11-2 with TRBJ1-1, with TRBD1 matching 7 bases. The CDR3 runs to 14 residues. The germline V gene encodes CDR1 SGHAT and CDR2 FQNNGV. Germline trimming cut 5 bases from V and 3 bases from J; bases unmatched to any gene: 6.